This T cell receptor (beta chain) was retrieved from a study of monozygotic twins with cystic fibrosis. Study observations and caveats: In this small cohort, shared CDR3 numbers showed no association with age, concordance or disease severity. Monozygotic CF twin pairs shared significantly more nucleotide-identical clonotypes than unrelated CF individuals did. Low clonality (median roughly 0.009) suggested a mostly naive repertoire. V usage most resembled the co-twin in 13 of 16 pairs.

As for this clone: Antigen unknown.

The CDR3 is made up of 15 amino acids. The V gene end was trimmed by 1 base and the J gene end by 4 bases; junction bases not matched to a gene: 6. Germline-derived CDR1 and CDR2 are SGHDN and FVKESK. The table came from immunoSEQ multiplex PCR; TCRdb's copy has only in-frame clones and leaves some out. The table includes 4,000 to 6,000 clones, around 96% detected once. Specimen: blood. V gene TRBV14 combines with J gene TRBJ2-7, with 8 bases that match TRBD1. The clonotype was recovered from a boy younger than 10 with cystic fibrosis. CDR3 nucleotides: TGTGCCAGCAGCCAAGTGGCAGGGGGCGGGTACGAGCAGTACTTC. Its translation: CASSQVAGGGYEQYF.